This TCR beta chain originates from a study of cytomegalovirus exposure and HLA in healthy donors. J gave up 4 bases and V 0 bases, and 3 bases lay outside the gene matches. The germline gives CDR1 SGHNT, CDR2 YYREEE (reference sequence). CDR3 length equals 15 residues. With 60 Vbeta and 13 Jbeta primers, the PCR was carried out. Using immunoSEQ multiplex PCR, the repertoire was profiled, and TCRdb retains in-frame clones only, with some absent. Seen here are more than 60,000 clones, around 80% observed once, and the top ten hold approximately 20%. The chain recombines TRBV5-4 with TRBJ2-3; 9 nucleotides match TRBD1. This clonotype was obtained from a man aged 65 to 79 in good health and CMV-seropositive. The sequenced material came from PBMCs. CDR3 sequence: CASSLDRGRADTQYF. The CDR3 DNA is TGTGCCAGCAGCTTGGACAGGGGGCGTGCAGATACGCAGTATTTT.